This T cell receptor beta chain was recorded in a study of T cell clonotyping in hematopoietic cell transplantation. Findings and caveats of the study: After transplant, recipient diversity fell while pathologically expanded clonotypes grew through day 180. Higher Inverse Simpson Index values in graft donor and pretransplant recipient predicted broader posttransplant TCR diversity.

About this clone: Its antigen is still unknown.

This CDR3 is 13 amino acids long. Germline V lookup: CDR1 MNHEY, CDR2 SVGAGI. V was shortened by 0 bases and J by 7 bases, with 8 bases between the two germline ends. Assay used: immunoSEQ multiplex PCR; TCRdb lists only in-frame clones, some missing. The sample shows roughly 15,000 clones, approximately 87% of them seen only once. The sample consisted of PBMCs, taken 100 days after allogeneic stem cell transplant. The rearrangement joins TRBV6-5 to TRBJ2-3; D is ambiguous. This sequence originates from a male patient between 55 and 70 years old who had an allogeneic stem cell transplant from a related donor, so the T cells may come from the graft donor. Some clones in this sample may be carry-over from other donors' samples. The CDR3 DNA reads as TGTGCCAGCAGTTACTCGAATGAGAATACGCAGTATTTT. Its translation: CASSYSNENTQYF.